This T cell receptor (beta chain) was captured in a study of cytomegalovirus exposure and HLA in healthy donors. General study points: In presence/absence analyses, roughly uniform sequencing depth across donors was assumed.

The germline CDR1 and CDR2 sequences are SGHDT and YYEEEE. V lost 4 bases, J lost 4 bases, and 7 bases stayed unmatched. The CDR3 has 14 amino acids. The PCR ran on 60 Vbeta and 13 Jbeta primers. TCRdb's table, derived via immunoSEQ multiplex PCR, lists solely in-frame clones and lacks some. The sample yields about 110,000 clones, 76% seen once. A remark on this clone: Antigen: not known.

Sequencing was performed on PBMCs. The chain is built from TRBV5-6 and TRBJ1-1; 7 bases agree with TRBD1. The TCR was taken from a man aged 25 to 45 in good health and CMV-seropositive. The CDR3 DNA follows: TGTGCCAGCAGCAAGAAGACAGGGCTCACTGAAGCTTTCTTT. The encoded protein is CASSKKTGLTEAFF.